The 23 T cell receptor beta chains below come from one sample, sequenced in a study of shared clonotypes between healthy human individuals. Sequencing was performed with immunoSEQ multiplex PCR; in TCRdb, only in-frame clones are kept and a portion is missing. The data show over a million clones, with around 78% seen just once and around 0.61% held by the top ten. The sequenced material came from memory CD4+ T cells from PBMCs. Described subset: CD45RA-negative fraction. These receptors originate from a man aged 18-30 years in good health. Some clones in this sample may be carry-over from other donors' samples.

This clone was picked up many times. The J gene is TRBJ2-7, the V gene TRBV7-2, with 10 bases lining up with TRBD2. Germline V lookup: CDR1 SGHTA, CDR2 FQGNSA. The length of the CDR3 is 15 residues. J was trimmed by 7 bases and V by 4 bases; bases with no gene match: 10. CDR3 DNA sequence: TGTGCCAGCAGCTATAGGAGCGGGAGGGCCCTTGAGCAGTACTTC. Translating it yields CASSYRSGRALEQYF.

The V call is TRBV9, the J call TRBJ2-3; 8 positions agree with TRBD1. The length of the CDR3 is 14 residues. CDR1 and CDR2 (germline): SGDLS, YYNGEE. The junction had 7 bases not matched to a gene; V was cut back by 4 bases and J by 6 bases. In nucleotides, the CDR3 is TGTGCCAGCAGCCTTGGACAGGGTTGGGATACGCAGTATTTT. It encodes CASSLGQGWDTQYF.

This chain uses TRBV7-3 with TRBJ2-6; D gene unclear. CDR1 and CDR2 (germline): SGHTA, FQGTGA. V was trimmed by 9 bases and J by 1 base, leaving 13 bases between them. This CDR3 spans 15 amino acids. CDR3 bases: TGTGCCAGTTCTATGGGCTTATCTGGGGCCAACGTCCTGACTTTC. Translated, it gives CASSMGLSGANVLTF.

This chain links TRBV28 with TRBJ1-2; 7 nucleotides agree with TRBD1. Trimming took 2 bases from V and 3 from J; bases not matched to a gene: 9. The germline V gene has CDR1 MDHEN and CDR2 SYDVKM. This CDR3 has 16 residues. The chain's CDR3 is CASSLPGQAQYYGYTF. As DNA, the CDR3 is TGTGCCAGCAGTTTACCCGGACAGGCCCAATACTATGGCTACACCTTC.

This clone showed up just once. In the same sample, other DNA sequences code for this CDR3. This chain uses TRBV20-1 with TRBJ2-7; 9 bases are shared with TRBD1. The V and J ends lost 6 bases and 6 bases, in that order; junction bases with no gene match: 3. The CDR3 runs 11 residues. Germline assignment: CDR1 DFQATT and CDR2 SNEGSKA (reference sequence). The CDR3 spells CSARDRAEQYF. CDR3 nucleotide sequence: TGCAGTGCAAGGGACAGGGCCGAGCAGTACTTC.

The chain links TRBV28 to TRBJ2-7, with a tentative D call TRBD1 (5 bases). V was shortened by 4 bases and J by 3 bases, with 16 bases between the two germline ends. There are 15 residues in the CDR3. Germline-derived CDR1 and CDR2 are MDHEN and SYDVKM. The DNA of the CDR3 is TGTGCCAGCAGTTCCCCCCAAGGGGCCCGCTACGAGCAGTACTTC. Encoded protein: CASSSPQGARYEQYF.

The V call is TRBV15, the J call TRBJ2-1; 9 bases are shared with TRBD1. The ends lost 3 bases at V and 5 bases at J; junction bases unmatched: 5. The CDR3 is made up of 15 amino acids. From germline, CDR1 is LNHNV and CDR2 YYDKDF (reference sequence). The CDR3 DNA is TGTGCCACCAGCAGGGATAGACAGGGGGACAATGAGCAGTTCTTC. Amino acid sequence: CATSRDRQGDNEQFF. Based on the CDR3 plus reference TRBV15 and TRBJ2-1, the full variable domain is DAMVIQNPRYQVTQFGKPVTLSCSQTLNHNVMYWYQQKSSQAPKLLFHYYDKDFNNEADTPDNFQSRRPNTSFCFLDIRSPGLGDTAMYLCATSRDRQGDNEQFFGPGTRLTVL.

The rearrangement joins TRBV5-1 to TRBJ2-7; 7 bases are shared with TRBD1. Germline CDR1 SGHRS, CDR2 YFSETQ. This CDR3 is built from 17 residues. With 5 bases clipped from V and 4 bases from J, the junction kept 18 bases outside the gene matches. The CDR3 loop is CASSFPTWGTDKYEQYF. CDR3 sequence (DNA): TGCGCCAGCAGTTTCCCAACCTGGGGGACAGACAAATACGAGCAGTACTTC.

This clone is a singleton in its sample. CDR3 amino acids: CASSLVAGFTYGYTF. The DNA for the CDR3 is TGCGCCAGCAGCTTGGTGGCAGGTTTCACCTATGGCTACACCTTC. This sequence joins TRBV5-1 and TRBJ1-2; no reliable D call. Trimming shortened V by 0 bases and J by 4 bases, and 13 bases separated the two germline ends. This CDR3 has 15 residues. Germline assignment: CDR1 SGHRS and CDR2 YFSETQ.

The table lists this clone with a few counts. This rearrangement joins TRBV28 to TRBJ2-6; D is uncertain. Germline V gives CDR1 MDHEN, CDR2 SYDVKM. This CDR3 has 15 amino acids. Trimming cost V 3 bases and J 2 bases, with 8 bases left between them. The CDR3 protein is CASSFFGAGANVLTF. The CDR3 region has the DNA TGTGCCAGCAGTTTTTTTGGTGCTGGGGCCAACGTCCTGACTTTC.

The rearrangement links TRBV4-2 to TRBJ2-3; no definite D call. The germline CDR1 and CDR2 sequences are LGHNA and YNFKEQ. The CDR3 covers 15 residues. V was trimmed by 1 base and J by 2 bases, leaving 10 bases between them. The CDR3 coding sequence is TGTGCCAGCAGCCAAGGAGGCAGACTCACAGATACGCAGTATTTT. Its translation: CASSQGGRLTDTQYF.

Remarks on this clone: This may arise from a read error, as a much more abundant clone is one base away. This same CDR3 is encoded by further DNA sequences in the sample. V and J are TRBV28 and TRBJ1-1; D ambiguous. Trimming left V 1 base short and J 3 bases short, with 0 bases between. The CDR3 sequence is 11 residues long. Germline CDR1 MDHEN, CDR2 SYDVKM. The CDR3, as DNA: TGTGCCAGCAGTTTATACACTGAAGCTTTCTTT. It translates to CASSLYTEAFF. The whole variable domain, filled in from reference TRBV28 and TRBJ1-1, reads DVKVTQSSRYLVKRTGEKVFLECVQDMDHENMFWYRQDPGLGLRLIYFSYDVKMKEKGDIPEGYSVSREKKERFSLILESASTNQTSMYLCASSLYTEAFFGQGTRLTVV.

This chain uses TRBV7-2 with TRBJ2-4; no firm D call. Trimming cost V 2 bases and J 0 bases, with 5 bases left between them. Germline assignment: CDR1 SGHTA and CDR2 FQGNSA. The CDR3 extends over 14 amino acids. CDR3 region: CASSLQIAKNIQYF. The CDR3, as DNA: TGTGCCAGCAGCTTACAGATAGCCAAAAACATTCAGTACTTC.

The chain combines TRBV7-8 with TRBJ1-3; D possibly corresponds to TRBD1 (6 bases). The germline CDR1 and CDR2 sequences are SGHVS and FQNEAQ. V was trimmed by 4 bases and J by 1 base, leaving 14 bases between them. The CDR3 is made up of 16 amino acids. Here the CDR3 DNA reads TGTGCCAGCAGCTCATACATCGGGACATCTGGAAACACCATATATTTT. This gives the protein CASSSYIGTSGNTIYF.

The chain recombines TRBV13 with TRBJ1-1; D is unresolved. The CDR3 has 12 residues. Per the germline V gene, CDR1 is PRHDT and CDR2 is FYEKMQ (reference sequence). The V end was cut by 3 bases, the J end by 3 bases, with 5 bases between. CDR3 nucleotide sequence: TGTGCCAGCAGCTTCCGTTACACTGAAGCTTTCTTT. This sequence encodes CASSFRYTEAFF. The variable domain in full, completed from reference TRBV13 and TRBJ1-1, reads AAGVIQSPRHLIKEKRETATLKCYPIPRHDTVYWYQQGPGQDPQFLISFYEKMQSDKGSIPDRFSAQQFSDYHSELNMSSLELGDSALYFCASSFRYTEAFFGQGTRLTVV.

This clone was detected a few times. The V and J genes are TRBV5-4 and TRBJ1-2, with TRBD1 identical over 8 bases. J lost 4 bases, V lost 4 bases, and 6 bases had no gene match. There are 14 residues in the CDR3. CDR1 and CDR2 (germline): SGHNT, YYREEE (reference sequence). DNA of the CDR3: TGTGCCAGCAGCCCGGGGACAGGAGGCTATGGCTACACCTTC. Amino acid sequence: CASSPGTGGYGYTF.

This clone occurred once. V usage is TRBV9 and J usage is TRBJ2-1; maybe TRBD2 (5 bases). Germline loops: CDR1 SGDLS, CDR2 YYNGEE. V dropped 4 bases and J dropped 10 bases, with 12 bases sitting between them. This CDR3 comprises 12 residues. The CDR3 spells CASSPPGGEQFF. As DNA, the CDR3 is TGTGCCAGCAGCCCCCCCGGCGGGGAGCAGTTCTTC. The full variable domain, with the rest looked up from reference TRBV9 and TRBJ2-1, is DSGVTQTPKHLITATGQRVTLRCSPRSGDLSVYWYQQSLDQGLQFLIQYYNGEERAKGNILERFSAQQFPDLHSELNLSSLELGDSALYFCASSPPGGEQFFGPGTRLTVL.

This chain uses TRBV15 with TRBJ2-5; D may be TRBD2 (5 bases). Between the trimmed V and J ends, which lost 0 bases and 4 bases, there was a span of 15 bases. The CDR3 runs 16 residues. From germline, CDR1 is LNHNV and CDR2 YYDKDF (reference sequence). The CDR3 bases are TGTGCCACCAGCAGAGATCGATCGGGATCACGAGAGACCCAGTACTTC. Amino acids: CATSRDRSGSRETQYF.

The V gene is TRBV10-3, the J gene TRBJ2-7; 9 bases are shared with TRBD1. This CDR3 has 15 amino acids. Germline assignment: CDR1 ENHRY and CDR2 SYGVKD. V was pared by 6 bases and J by 3 bases, with 9 bases of the junction left unmatched. The CDR3 region is CAISQGTGQYYEQYF. As DNA, the CDR3 is TGTGCCATCAGCCAAGGGACAGGGCAGTACTACGAGCAGTACTTC.

Worth noting for this clone: One end of the junction varies from germline; a read error may be responsible. Other DNA sequences within the sample encode an identical CDR3. The chain uses TRBV2 and TRBJ2-1; TRBD1 agrees at 10 bases. The CDR3 length is 15 residues. From germline, CDR1 is SNHLY and CDR2 FYNNEI. CDR3: CASSRDRGNYNEQFF. CDR3 DNA sequence: TGTGCTAGCAGCAGGGACAGGGGAAACTACAATGAGCAGTTCTTC.

This clone was seen just once. The chain uses TRBV6-5 and TRBJ2-2, with D possibly matching TRBD2 (5 bases). Germline V CDR1 and CDR2: MNHEY, SVGAGI. CDR3 length: 16 residues. The V end lost 3 bases, the J end lost 2 bases, and 13 bases lay between the germline ends. This CDR3 reads CASSYDLDFNTGELFF. For the CDR3, the DNA is TGTGCCAGCAGTTATGATTTGGACTTTAACACCGGGGAGCTGTTTTTT.

On this clone itself: The likely explanation is a read error, given a far larger clone one base away. Other nucleotide sequences in the sample specify the same CDR3. The rearrangement uses TRBV29-1 and TRBJ2-5; no clear D gene. V dropped 6 bases and J dropped 4 bases, with 15 bases sitting between them. The germline V gene has CDR1 SQVTM and CDR2 ANQGSEA. This CDR3 region has 13 residues. DNA for the CDR3: TGCAGCGTCCTCGGCCAGGAGCGAGAGACCCAGTACTTC. Translation gives CSVLGQERETQYF.

This clone came up once. The CDR3 loop reads CSAYFGGYTF. Here the CDR3 DNA reads TGCAGTGCTTACTTTGGAGGCTACACCTTC. The chain has TRBV20-1 and TRBJ1-2; D gene ambiguous. The germline gives CDR1 DFQATT, CDR2 SNEGSKA (reference sequence). V was shortened by 5 bases and J by 8 bases, with 9 bases between the two germline ends. The CDR3 extends over 10 amino acids.